The rows below give T cell receptor beta chains drawn from one sample of a study of molecular identifiers for immune sequencing clone quantification. TCRdb used MiXCR to reprocess the PCR reads, holding one entry per CDR3 protein. The sample has about 510,000 distinct CDR3 sequences, around a fifth seen once. Sequenced material: naive CD8+ T cells from blood, with Jurkat cell RNA spiked in. The receptors stem from a human donor in good health. Some libraries in this study had Jurkat cell RNA spiked in. CDR3s include the opening cysteine and the closing phenylalanine or tryptophan. A D gene is named only where the DNA matches it firmly. A clone size is listed for some rows: how often the clone was seen (once, few, many), or a class if it is expanded.

TRBJ1-2 TRBV6-6 NA NA CASSPEDIANYGYTF TGTGCCAGCAGTCCTGAGGACATAGCTAACTATGGCTACACCTTC
TRBJ2-7 TRBV7-2 TRBD1 few CASSTGTGGVYEQYF TGTGCCAGCAGCACCGGGACAGGGGGCGTGTACGAGCAGTACTTC
TRBJ2-7 TRBV24-1 NA few CATRGPSLWGYEQYF TGTGCCACCAGGGGACCGAGCTTGTGGGGCTACGAGCAGTACTTC
TRBJ2-3 TRBV5-1 NA many CASSERGTRTDTQYF TGCGCCAGCAGCGAACGGGGGACCCGCACAGATACGCAGTATTTT
TRBJ2-7 TRBV6-5 NA few CASSEGHFYEQYF TGTGCCAGCAGTGAGGGACACTTCTACGAGCAGTACTTC
TRBJ2-7 TRBV7-2 NA many CASSPAGGQSSYEQYF TGTGCCAGCAGCCCAGCCGGTGGGCAGAGCTCCTACGAGCAGTACTTC
TRBJ1-1 TRBV7-6 NA NA CASSGDSDTEAFF TGTGCCAGCAGCGGGGATAGTGACACTGAAGCTTTCTTT
TRBJ1-5 TRBV19 NA many CASSRGGIPGNQPQHF TGTGCCAGTAGCCGCGGGGGCATCCCTGGCAATCAGCCCCAGCATTTT
TRBJ2-7 TRBV5-8 NA many CASSLDASSYEQYF TGTGCCAGCAGCTTGGATGCCAGCTCCTACGAGCAGTACTTC
TRBJ2-3 TRBV20-1 TRBD2 few CSARDPAGISADTQYF TGCAGTGCTAGAGACCCAGCGGGGATCAGCGCAGATACGCAGTATTTT
TRBJ2-5 TRBV28 NA few CASSFDPLGLNNKETQYF TGTGCCAGCAGTTTCGACCCTCTAGGACTAAATAATAAAGAGACCCAGTACTTC
TRBJ2-1 TRBV7-7 TRBD2 many CASSLGLAGVNEQFF TGTGCTAGCAGCTTGGGACTAGCGGGAGTAAATGAGCAGTTCTTC
TRBJ2-4 TRBV25-1 NA few CASSEFFRTAAKNIQYF TGTGCCAGCAGTGAATTTTTCAGGACAGCTGCCAAAAACATTCAGTACTTC
TRBJ2-1 TRBV28 NA NA CASSLEGLTNNEQFF TGTGCCAGCAGTTTAGAGGGACTGACCAACAATGAGCAGTTCTTC
TRBJ1-5 TRBV19 NA few CASSPTHYSNQPQHF TGTGCCAGTAGCCCGACGCATTATAGCAATCAGCCCCAGCATTTT
TRBJ2-7 TRBV7-9 TRBD2 NA CTSSLTHGTSGPYEQYF TGTACCAGCAGCTTGACCCACGGGACTAGCGGCCCCTACGAGCAGTACTTC
TRBJ1-6 TRBV5-6 NA NA CASSWGVTGEYSPLHF TGTGCCAGCAGCTGGGGGGTAACGGGGGAGTACTCACCCCTCCACTTT
TRBJ2-5 TRBV7-6 NA many CASSSYGAQETQYF TGTGCCAGCAGCTCTTATGGTGCCCAAGAGACCCAGTACTTC
TRBJ1-3 TRBV5-6 NA many CASSLVRVSGNTIYF TGTGCCAGCAGCTTGGTGCGAGTCTCTGGAAACACCATATATTTT
TRBJ2-7 TRBV30 TRBD1 many CAWSVGQGVPYEQYF TGTGCCTGGAGTGTAGGACAGGGGGTACCCTACGAGCAGTACTTC